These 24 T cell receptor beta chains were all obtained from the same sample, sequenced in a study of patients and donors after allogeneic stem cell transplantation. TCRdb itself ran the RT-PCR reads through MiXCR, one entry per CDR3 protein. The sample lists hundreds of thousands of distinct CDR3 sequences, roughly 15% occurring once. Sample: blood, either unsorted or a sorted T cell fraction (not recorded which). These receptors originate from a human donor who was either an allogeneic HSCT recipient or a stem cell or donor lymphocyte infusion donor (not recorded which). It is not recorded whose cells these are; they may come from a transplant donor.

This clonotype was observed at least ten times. The chain's CDR3 is CAISPNNEQFF. In DNA form, the CDR3 reads TGTGCCATCAGCCCTAACAATGAGCAGTTCTTC. The J gene is TRBJ2-1, the V gene TRBV10-3; D not resolved. CDR3 length: 11 amino acids. The germline gives CDR1 ENHRY, CDR2 SYGVKD. V was trimmed by 6 bases and J by 5 bases, leaving 5 bases between them.

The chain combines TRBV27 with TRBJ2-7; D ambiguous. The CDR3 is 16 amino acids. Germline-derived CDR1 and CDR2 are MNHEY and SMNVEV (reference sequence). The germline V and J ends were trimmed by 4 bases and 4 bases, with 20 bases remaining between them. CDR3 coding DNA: TGTGCCAGCAGTTCAATTCTACCGGCAAAGGTTTACGAGCAGTACTTC. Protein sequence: CASSSILPAKVYEQYF.

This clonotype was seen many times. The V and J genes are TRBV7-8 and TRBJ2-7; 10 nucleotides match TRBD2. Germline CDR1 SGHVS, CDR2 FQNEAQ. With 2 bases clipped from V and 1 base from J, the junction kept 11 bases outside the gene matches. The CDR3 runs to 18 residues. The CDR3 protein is CASSLRSLLAGGSYEQYF. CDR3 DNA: TGTGCCAGCAGCTTAAGGTCTCTGTTAGCGGGGGGTTCCTACGAGCAGTACTTC.

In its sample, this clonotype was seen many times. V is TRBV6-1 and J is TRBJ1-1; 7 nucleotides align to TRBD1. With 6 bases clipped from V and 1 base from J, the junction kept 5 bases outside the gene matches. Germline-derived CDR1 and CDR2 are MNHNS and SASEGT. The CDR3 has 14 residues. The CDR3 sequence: CASSKGTANTEAFF. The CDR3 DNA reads TGTGCCAGCAGCAAAGGGACAGCGAACACTGAAGCTTTCTTT.

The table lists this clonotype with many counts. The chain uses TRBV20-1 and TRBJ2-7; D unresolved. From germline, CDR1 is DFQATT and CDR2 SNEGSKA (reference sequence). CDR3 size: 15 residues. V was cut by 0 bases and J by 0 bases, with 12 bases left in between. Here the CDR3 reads CSARDSWKSSYEQYF. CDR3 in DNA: TGCAGTGCTAGAGATTCTTGGAAGAGCTCCTACGAGCAGTACTTC.

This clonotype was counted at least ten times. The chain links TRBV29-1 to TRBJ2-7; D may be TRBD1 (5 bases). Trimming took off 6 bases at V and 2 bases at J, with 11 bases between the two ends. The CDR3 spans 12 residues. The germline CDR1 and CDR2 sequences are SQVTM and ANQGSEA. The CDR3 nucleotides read TGCAGCGTCGGAAGGGGTCCCTACGAGCAGTACTTC. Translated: CSVGRGPYEQYF.

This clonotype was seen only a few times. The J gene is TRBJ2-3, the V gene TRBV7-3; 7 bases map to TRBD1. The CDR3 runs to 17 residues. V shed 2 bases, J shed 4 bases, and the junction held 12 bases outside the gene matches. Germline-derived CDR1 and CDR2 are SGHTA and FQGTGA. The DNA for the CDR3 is TGTGCCAGCAGCTTAGGGGCAGGGGGAGTAATGGCAGATACGCAGTATTTT. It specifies CASSLGAGGVMADTQYF.

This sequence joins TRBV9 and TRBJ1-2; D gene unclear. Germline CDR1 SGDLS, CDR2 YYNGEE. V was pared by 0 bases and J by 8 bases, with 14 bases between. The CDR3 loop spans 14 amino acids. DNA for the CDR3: TGTGCCAGCAGCGTAGACGGCGGGTCGGTGGGCTACACCTTC. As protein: CASSVDGGSVGYTF.

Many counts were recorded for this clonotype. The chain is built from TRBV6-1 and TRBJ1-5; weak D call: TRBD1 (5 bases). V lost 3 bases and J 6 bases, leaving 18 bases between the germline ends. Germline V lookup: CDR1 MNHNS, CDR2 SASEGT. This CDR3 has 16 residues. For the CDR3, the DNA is TGTGCCAGCAGTGACAACGCCCCGGGGGTAGGTCAGCCCCAGCATTTT. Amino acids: CASSDNAPGVGQPQHF.

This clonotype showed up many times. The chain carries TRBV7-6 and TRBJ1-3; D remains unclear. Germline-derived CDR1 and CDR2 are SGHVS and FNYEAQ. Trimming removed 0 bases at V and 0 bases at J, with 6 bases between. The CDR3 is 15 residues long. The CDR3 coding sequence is TGTGCCAGCAGCTTAGCCCTACACTCTGGAAACACCATATATTTT. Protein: CASSLALHSGNTIYF.

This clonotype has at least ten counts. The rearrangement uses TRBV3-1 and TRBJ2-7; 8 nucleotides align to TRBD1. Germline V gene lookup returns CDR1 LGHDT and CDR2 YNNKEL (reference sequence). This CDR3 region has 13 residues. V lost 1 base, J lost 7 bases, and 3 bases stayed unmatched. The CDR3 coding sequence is TGTGCCAGCAGCCAAGGGACAGGGAGGGAGCAGTACTTC. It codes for CASSQGTGREQYF.

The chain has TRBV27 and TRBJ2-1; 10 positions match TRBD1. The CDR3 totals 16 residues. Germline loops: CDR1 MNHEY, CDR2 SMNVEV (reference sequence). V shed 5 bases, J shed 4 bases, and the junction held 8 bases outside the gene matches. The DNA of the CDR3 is TGTGCCAGCAGTACACCACGGGACAGGGGATACAATGAGCAGTTCTTC. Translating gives CASSTPRDRGYNEQFF.

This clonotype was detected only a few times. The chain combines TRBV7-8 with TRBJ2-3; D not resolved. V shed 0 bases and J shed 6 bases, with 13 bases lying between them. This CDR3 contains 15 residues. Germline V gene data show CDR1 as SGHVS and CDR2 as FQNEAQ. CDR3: CASSLAGTDWDTQYF. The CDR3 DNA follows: TGTGCCAGCAGCTTAGCGGGCACAGATTGGGATACGCAGTATTTT.

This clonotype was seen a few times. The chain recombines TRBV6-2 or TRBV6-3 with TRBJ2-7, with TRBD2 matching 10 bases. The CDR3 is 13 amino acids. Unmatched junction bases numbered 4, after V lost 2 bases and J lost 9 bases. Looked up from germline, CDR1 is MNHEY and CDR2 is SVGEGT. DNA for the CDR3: TGTGCCAGCAGTTACATAGCGGGGGGACCGCAGTACTTC. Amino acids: CASSYIAGGPQYF.

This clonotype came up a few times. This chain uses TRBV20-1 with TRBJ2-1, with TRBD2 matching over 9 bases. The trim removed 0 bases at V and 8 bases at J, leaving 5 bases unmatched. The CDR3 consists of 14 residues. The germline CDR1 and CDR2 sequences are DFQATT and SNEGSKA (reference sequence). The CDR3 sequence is CSAREAGGLHEQFF. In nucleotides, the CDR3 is TGCAGTGCTAGAGAAGCGGGAGGTTTACATGAGCAGTTCTTC.

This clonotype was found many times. CDR3 in amino acids: CASSYAGGQLPDTGELFF. CDR3 nucleotide sequence: TGTGCCAGCAGTTACGCGGGGGGTCAACTACCGGACACCGGGGAGCTGTTTTTT. The rearrangement uses TRBV6-5 and TRBJ2-2; TRBD2 matches 8 bases. Looked up from germline, CDR1 is MNHEY and CDR2 is SVGAGI. The CDR3 runs to 18 residues. V was clipped by 2 bases and J by 3 bases; unmatched bases: 11.

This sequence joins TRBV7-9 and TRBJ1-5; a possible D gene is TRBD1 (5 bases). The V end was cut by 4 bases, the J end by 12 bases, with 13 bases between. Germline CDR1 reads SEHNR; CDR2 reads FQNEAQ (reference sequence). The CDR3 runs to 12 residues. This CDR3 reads CASSSGTVDQHF. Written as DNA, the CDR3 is TGTGCCAGCAGCTCCGGGACGGTTGACCAGCATTTT.

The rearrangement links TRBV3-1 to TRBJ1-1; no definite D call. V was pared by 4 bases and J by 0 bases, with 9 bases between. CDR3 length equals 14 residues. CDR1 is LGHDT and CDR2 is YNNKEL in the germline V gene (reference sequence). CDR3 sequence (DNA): TGTGCCAGCAGCCCAATGCAGATGAACACTGAAGCTTTCTTT. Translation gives CASSPMQMNTEAFF. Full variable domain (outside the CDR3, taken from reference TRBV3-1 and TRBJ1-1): DTAVSQTPKYLVTQMGNDKSIKCEQNLGHDTMYWYKQDSKKFLKIMFSYNNKELIINETVPNRFSPKSPDKAHLNLHINSLELGDSAVYFCASSPMQMNTEAFFGQGTRLTVV.

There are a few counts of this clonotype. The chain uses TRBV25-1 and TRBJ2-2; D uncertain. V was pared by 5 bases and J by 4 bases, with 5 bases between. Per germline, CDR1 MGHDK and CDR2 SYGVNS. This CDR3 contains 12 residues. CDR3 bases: TGTGCCAGCAGTAGAGGCACCGGGGAGCTGTTTTTT. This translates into CASSRGTGELFF. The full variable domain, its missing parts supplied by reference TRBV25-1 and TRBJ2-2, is EADIYQTPRYLVIGTGKKITLECSQTMGHDKMYWYQQDPGMELHLIHYSYGVNSTEKGDLSSESTVSRIRTEHFPLTLESARPSHTSQYLCASSRGTGELFFGEGSRLTVL.

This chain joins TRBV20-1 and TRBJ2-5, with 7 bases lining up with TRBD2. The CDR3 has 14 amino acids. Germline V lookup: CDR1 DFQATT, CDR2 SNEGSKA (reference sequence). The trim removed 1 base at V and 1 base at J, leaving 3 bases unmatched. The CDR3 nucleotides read TGCAGTGCTAGAGGAGCGGGGAGCCAAGAGACCCAGTACTTC. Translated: CSARGAGSQETQYF.

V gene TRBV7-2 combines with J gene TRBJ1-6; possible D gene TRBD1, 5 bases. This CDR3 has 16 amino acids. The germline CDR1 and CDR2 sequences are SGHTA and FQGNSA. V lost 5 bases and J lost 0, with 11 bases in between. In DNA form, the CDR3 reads TGTGCCAGCAGCATAAGACAGAGCTCCTATAATTCACCCCTCCACTTT. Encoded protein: CASSIRQSSYNSPLHF.

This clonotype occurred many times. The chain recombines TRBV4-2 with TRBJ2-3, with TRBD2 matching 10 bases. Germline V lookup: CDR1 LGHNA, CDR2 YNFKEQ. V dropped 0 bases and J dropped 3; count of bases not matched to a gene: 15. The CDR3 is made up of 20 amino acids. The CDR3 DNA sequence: TGTGCCAGCAGCCAAGATAAGAGTAGCGGGAGGAACTTTGGTACAGATACGCAGTATTTT. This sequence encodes CASSQDKSSGRNFGTDTQYF.

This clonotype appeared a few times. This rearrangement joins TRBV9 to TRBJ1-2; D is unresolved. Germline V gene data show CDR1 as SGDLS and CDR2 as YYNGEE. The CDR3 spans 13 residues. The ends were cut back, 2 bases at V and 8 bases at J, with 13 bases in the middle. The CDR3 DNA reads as TGTGCCAGCAGCGTTGCCCTCGAGGGCGGCTACACCTTC. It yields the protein CASSVALEGGYTF.

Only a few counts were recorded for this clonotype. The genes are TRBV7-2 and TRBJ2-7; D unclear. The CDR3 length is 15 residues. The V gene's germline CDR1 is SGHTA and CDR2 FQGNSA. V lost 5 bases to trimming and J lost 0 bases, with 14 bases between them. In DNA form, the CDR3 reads TGTGCCAGCAGCCAAAATCCGCAGAGCTCCTACGAGCAGTACTTC. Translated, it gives CASSQNPQSSYEQYF.